The next 26 T cell receptor beta chains were all read from a single sample in a study of blood T cell repertoires in COVID-19. Using immunoSEQ multiplex PCR, the repertoire was profiled, and TCRdb retains in-frame clones only, with some absent. The sample includes fewer than 250,000 clones, about 85% of them seen just once. Sample: peripheral blood. These receptors all stem from a young man with acute or convalescent COVID-19.

This chain connects TRBV2 to TRBJ1-5; 7 bases are shared with TRBD1. Germline CDR1 and CDR2: SNHLY and FYNNEI. Germline trimming cut 6 bases from V and 0 bases from J; bases unmatched to any gene: 5. The CDR3 is made up of 15 amino acids. This CDR3 reads CASRGDSYSNQPQHF. Here the CDR3 DNA reads TGTGCCAGCAGGGGGGACAGCTATAGCAATCAGCCCCAGCATTTT.

The V call is TRBV6-1, the J call TRBJ2-7; possible D gene TRBD1, 5 bases. Deletions cut 2 bases from V and 9 bases from J, with 11 bases between. CDR3 length: 12 residues. Germline V CDR1 and CDR2: MNHNS, SASEGT. The CDR3 region is CASSENVGAQYF. Written as DNA, the CDR3 is TGTGCCAGCAGTGAAAATGTTGGGGCGCAGTACTTC.

This clone was counted a few times. V usage is TRBV7-9 and J usage is TRBJ2-7; 9 bases align to TRBD1. Germline V CDR1 and CDR2: SEHNR, FQNEAQ (reference sequence). CDR3 length: 16 residues. The V segment lost 4 bases and the J segment 7 bases; nucleotides outside the gene matches: 14. The DNA for the CDR3 is TGTGCCAGCAGCTCGGCATCCGGGACAGGGAGGCGGGAGCAGTACTTC. Amino acids: CASSSASGTGRREQYF.

This rearrangement joins TRBV11-3 to TRBJ1-1; 9 positions agree with TRBD1. With 5 bases clipped from V and 1 base from J, the junction kept 8 bases outside the gene matches. CDR1 is SGHNT, CDR2 YENEEA, per germline. The CDR3 has 16 residues. This CDR3 is CASSRGQGYGNTEAFF. CDR3 nucleotide sequence: TGTGCCAGCAGCCGAGGACAGGGGTATGGGAACACTGAAGCTTTCTTT.

This clone was picked up one time. J is TRBJ1-4 and V is TRBV7-9; D is possibly TRBD1 (5 bases). The CDR3 totals 15 residues. Germline assignment: CDR1 SEHNR and CDR2 FQNEAQ (reference sequence). V dropped 4 bases and J dropped 7 bases, with 16 bases sitting between them. The CDR3 bases are TGTGCCAGCAGCTCACGGTTCGGGGGTGGTGAAAAACTGTTTTTT. Translation gives CASSSRFGGGEKLFF. Full variable domain (outside the CDR3, taken from reference TRBV7-9 and TRBJ1-4): DTGVSQNPRHKITKRGQNVTFRCDPISEHNRLYWYRQTLGQGPEFLTYFQNEAQLEKSRLLSDRFSAERPKGSFSTLEIQRTEQGDSAMYLCASSSRFGGGEKLFFGSGTQLSVL.

The chain combines TRBV25-1 with TRBJ1-1; D unresolved. CDR1 is MGHDK and CDR2 is SYGVNS in the germline V gene. V lost 4 bases to trimming and J lost 1 base, with 4 bases between them. The CDR3 runs to 12 residues. This CDR3 is CASSAGNTEAFF. For the CDR3, the DNA is TGTGCCAGCAGTGCAGGGAACACTGAAGCTTTCTTT.

The rearrangement links TRBV5-4 to TRBJ2-1; 10 nucleotides line up with TRBD2. Germline V gene lookup returns CDR1 SGHNT and CDR2 YYREEE (reference sequence). CDR3 length: 16 residues. With 2 bases clipped from V and 3 bases from J, the junction kept 5 bases outside the gene matches. This CDR3 reads CASSFIGLADYNEQFF. As DNA, the CDR3 is TGTGCCAGCAGCTTTATAGGACTAGCGGACTACAATGAGCAGTTCTTC.

The chain combines TRBV3-1 (or the pseudogene TRBV3-2) with TRBJ2-1; D is possibly TRBD1 (6 bases). Germline V gene data show CDR1 as LGHDT and CDR2 as YNNKEL (reference sequence). V shed 1 base and J shed 7 bases, with 14 bases lying between them. The CDR3 runs to 15 residues. The CDR3 DNA reads as TGTGCCAGCAGCCAAGGAGACAGGATCCCAAATGAGCAGTTCTTC. Translating gives CASSQGDRIPNEQFF.

The chain uses TRBV12-3 or TRBV12-4 and TRBJ1-2, with 7 bases lining up with TRBD1. V was pared by 6 bases and J by 7 bases, with 8 bases of the junction left unmatched. CDR3 length: 13 residues. The chain's CDR3 is CASSRDREFGYTF. The CDR3 DNA is TGTGCCAGCAGCCGTGACAGGGAGTTTGGCTACACCTTC.

The chain has TRBV27 and TRBJ2-7; D may be TRBD2 (6 bases). Deletions cut 2 bases from V and 0 bases from J, with 11 bases between. The CDR3 covers 15 residues. CDR1 and CDR2 from the germline V gene are MNHEY and SMNVEV (reference sequence). In DNA form, the CDR3 reads TGTGCCAGCAGTTTACTGACGGGGGACTCCTACGAGCAGTACTTC. Translated: CASSLLTGDSYEQYF.

On this clone itself: The sample carries other DNA sequences with the same CDR3. This chain joins TRBV29-1 and TRBJ1-2; D unclear. Looked up from germline, CDR1 is SQVTM and CDR2 is ANQGSEA. The CDR3 covers 13 residues. With 6 bases removed from V and 2 bases from J, the gap between germline ends came to 13 bases. The CDR3 is CSVPDGANYGYTF. The CDR3, as DNA: TGCAGCGTGCCAGACGGAGCCAACTATGGCTACACCTTC.

The chain combines TRBV10-3 with TRBJ2-7; 10 positions agree with TRBD1. Germline CDR1 ENHRY, CDR2 SYGVKD. V gave up 4 bases and J gave up 2 bases; unmatched junction bases: 8. This CDR3 is 16 amino acids long. The CDR3 loop reads CAISGSAGTGAYEQYF. CDR3 sequence (DNA): TGTGCCATCAGTGGGTCGGCCGGGACAGGGGCCTACGAGCAGTACTTC.

The rearrangement uses TRBV24-1 and TRBJ1-2, with TRBD1 matching over 8 bases. This CDR3 spans 13 amino acids. Unmatched junction bases numbered 0, after V lost 4 bases and J lost 3 bases. Germline V lookup: CDR1 KGHDR, CDR2 SFDVKD. CDR3 nucleotide sequence: TGTGCCACCAGTGAGACAGGGGACTATGGCTACACCTTC. This sequence encodes CATSETGDYGYTF.

The chain combines TRBV3-1 (or the pseudogene TRBV3-2) with TRBJ2-3; D perhaps matches TRBD2 (5 bases). Germline V gene lookup returns CDR1 LGHDT and CDR2 YNNKEL (reference sequence). Trimming took 0 bases from V and 4 from J, leaving 14 bases between them. The CDR3 is 16 residues long. CDR3 nucleotide sequence: TGTGCCAGCAGCCAAGAGGGGAGAGGGTATGCAGATACGCAGTATTTT. It translates to CASSQEGRGYADTQYF.

This chain uses TRBV5-1 with TRBJ1-1, with 8 bases that match TRBD1. V lost 4 bases, J lost 2 bases, and 4 bases stayed unmatched. CDR3 length: 14 amino acids. The germline V gene encodes CDR1 SGHRS and CDR2 YFSETQ. The CDR3 sequence: CASSTGQVNTEAFF. The CDR3 bases are TGCGCCAGCAGCACGGGACAGGTAAACACTGAAGCTTTCTTT.

The chain recombines TRBV11-3 with TRBJ2-1, with 13 bases fitting TRBD2. Trimming cost V 5 bases and J 6 bases; bases outside gene matches: 7. Germline CDR1 reads SGHNT; CDR2 reads YENEEA. This CDR3 spans 16 amino acids. CDR3: CASSPSRLAGGNEQFF. The CDR3 DNA sequence: TGTGCCAGCAGCCCATCCCGACTAGCGGGGGGCAATGAGCAGTTCTTC. The whole variable domain, remainder taken from reference TRBV11-3 and TRBJ2-1, is EAGVVQSPRYKIIEKKQPVAFWCNPISGHNTLYWYLQNLGQGPELLIRYENEEAVDDSQLPKDRFSAERLKGVDSTLKIQPAELGDSAVYLCASSPSRLAGGNEQFFGPGTRLTVL.

This clone was detected once. This chain links TRBV24-1 with TRBJ2-3, with TRBD2 identical over 13 bases. J gave up 8 bases and V 1 base, and 5 bases lay outside the gene matches. The CDR3 contains 16 residues. The V gene's germline CDR1 is KGHDR and CDR2 SFDVKD. The CDR3 is CATSDFRLAGGGTQYF. In nucleotides, the CDR3 is TGTGCCACCAGTGATTTTAGACTAGCGGGAGGCGGTACGCAGTATTTT.

The chain employs TRBV19 and TRBJ2-1; unclear D gene. Germline CDR1 reads LNHDA; CDR2 reads SQIVND (reference sequence). The V and J ends lost 7 bases and 6 bases respectively, with 7 bases between them. The CDR3 is 11 residues long. In nucleotides, the CDR3 is TGTGCCAGTAAACTGATCAATGAGCAGTTCTTC. It codes for CASKLINEQFF.

The V and J genes are TRBV7-9 and TRBJ2-7, with D possibly being TRBD1 (6 bases). The CDR3 extends over 12 amino acids. Trimming removed 1 base from V and 9 bases from J, with 10 bases in between. Germline V lookup: CDR1 SEHNR, CDR2 FQNEAQ (reference sequence). The DNA of the CDR3 is TGTGCCAGCAGCTTAGGAAGGGGGACGCAGTACTTC. Translating it yields CASSLGRGTQYF.

This clone was counted between two and nine times. The V call is TRBV9, the J call TRBJ1-5, with 8 bases matching TRBD1. Per the germline V gene, CDR1 is SGDLS and CDR2 is YYNGEE. V was clipped by 3 bases and J by 8 bases; unmatched bases: 7. This CDR3 is 14 amino acids long. DNA of the CDR3: TGTGCCAGCAGCGATGGACAGGGAAGAAAGCCCCAGCATTTT. Translation: CASSDGQGRKPQHF.

The chain has TRBV30 and TRBJ2-5; D is unresolved. The germline V gene encodes CDR1 GTSNPN and CDR2 SVGIG (reference sequence). The CDR3 runs to 11 residues. Trimming took 2 bases from V and 7 from J, leaving 8 bases between them. The CDR3 bases are TGTGCCTGGAGTAGAACGGGGACCCAGTACTTC. Translation: CAWSRTGTQYF.

The V call is TRBV7-8, the J call TRBJ1-5, with no clear D. The germline V gene encodes CDR1 SGHVS and CDR2 FQNEAQ. This CDR3 comprises 13 residues. Deletions cut 0 bases from V and 4 bases from J, with 4 bases between. The CDR3 loop reads CASSLAQNQPQHF. The DNA of the CDR3 is TGTGCCAGCAGCTTAGCACAAAATCAGCCCCAGCATTTT.

The chain uses TRBV2 and TRBJ1-3; D is undetermined. The CDR3 has 14 amino acids. With 2 bases removed from V and 3 bases from J, the gap between germline ends came to 8 bases. From germline, CDR1 is SNHLY and CDR2 FYNNEI. The CDR3: CASSENNGGNTIYF. CDR3 DNA: TGTGCCAGCAGTGAAAACAATGGTGGAAACACCATATATTTT.

This clone was seen repeatedly, ten times or more. This chain joins TRBV19 and TRBJ1-6, with TRBD1 matching over 7 bases. Germline V gene data show CDR1 as LNHDA and CDR2 as SQIVND (reference sequence). The CDR3 spans 15 residues. Trimming at V came to 6 bases and at J to 5 bases, leaving 7 bases not matched to a gene. CDR3 DNA: TGTGCCAGTAGGGGGGCCAGGGGGAATAATTCACCCCTCCACTTT. It is translated as CASRGARGNNSPLHF.

CDR3 bases: TGTGCCAGCTCACCCCGGGTAGGAGACAGGGACTATGGCTACACCTTC. Encoded protein: CASSPRVGDRDYGYTF. The chain joins TRBV18 to TRBJ1-2, with 7 bases identical to TRBD1. CDR3 size: 16 residues. Germline assignment: CDR1 KGHSH and CDR2 LQKENI. V was pared by 3 bases and J by 3 bases, with 10 bases of the junction left unmatched.

The CDR3 loop is CASSPGLGDEKLFF. The CDR3 DNA follows: TGTGCCAGCTCACCGGGACTAGGGGACGAAAAACTGTTTTTT. The rearrangement joins TRBV18 to TRBJ1-4; the D gene is possibly TRBD1 (5 bases). The germline V gene encodes CDR1 KGHSH and CDR2 LQKENI. This CDR3 has 14 residues. V gave up 3 bases and J gave up 8 bases, with 13 bases separating them.